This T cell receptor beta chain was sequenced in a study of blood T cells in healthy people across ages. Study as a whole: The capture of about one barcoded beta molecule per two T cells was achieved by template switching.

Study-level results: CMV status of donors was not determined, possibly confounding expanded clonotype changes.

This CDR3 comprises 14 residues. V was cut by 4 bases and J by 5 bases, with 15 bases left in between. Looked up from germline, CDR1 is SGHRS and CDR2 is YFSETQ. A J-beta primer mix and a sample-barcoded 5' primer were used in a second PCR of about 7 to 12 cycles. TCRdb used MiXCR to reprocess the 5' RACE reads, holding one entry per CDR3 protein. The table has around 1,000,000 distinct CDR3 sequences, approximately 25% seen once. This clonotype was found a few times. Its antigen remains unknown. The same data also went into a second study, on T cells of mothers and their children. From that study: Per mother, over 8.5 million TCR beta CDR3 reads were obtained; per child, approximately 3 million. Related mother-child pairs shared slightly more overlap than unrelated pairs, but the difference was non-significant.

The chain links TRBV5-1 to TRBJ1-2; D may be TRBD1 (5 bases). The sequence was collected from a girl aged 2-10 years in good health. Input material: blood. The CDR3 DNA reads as TGCGCCAGCAGCCCGTTGGCAGGGACTTATGGCTACACCTTC. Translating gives CASSPLAGTYGYTF.